These 18 T cell receptor beta chains originate from one sample sequenced in a study of blood T cell repertoires in COVID-19. TCRdb's copy holds only in-frame clones and misses some; the assay was immunoSEQ multiplex PCR. In the table there are approximately 260,000 clones, approximately 90% of which are singletons. Sequencing was performed on peripheral blood. The source of these receptors is a man aged 18 to 29 with active or convalescent COVID-19.

The rearrangement uses TRBV12-3 or TRBV12-4 and TRBJ1-2; D is possibly TRBD1 (5 bases). This CDR3 spans 13 amino acids. V lost 9 bases, J lost 7 bases, and 18 bases lay in between. CDR3 residues: CASRGDPSSGYTF. In DNA, the CDR3 is TGTGCCAGTCGGGGGGATCCTTCCAGTGGCTACACCTTC.

The chain links TRBV4-3 to TRBJ2-5; D is possibly TRBD2 (5 bases). Germline V CDR1 and CDR2: LGHNA, YSLEER. The CDR3 consists of 15 residues. Trimming removed 3 bases at V and 1 base at J, with 12 bases between. CDR3 sequence (DNA): TGCGCCAGCAGCCATAAAGCGGCTGGCCAAGAGACCCAGTACTTC. Translation: CASSHKAAGQETQYF.

The sample holds a few counts of this clone. V gene TRBV11-1 combines with J gene TRBJ2-1, with D perhaps TRBD2 (6 bases). The V gene's germline CDR1 is SGHAT and CDR2 FQDESV (reference sequence). The V end was cut by 5 bases, the J end by 10 bases, with 21 bases between. The CDR3 has 15 amino acids. CDR3 loop: CASSQGLLSGVEQFF. CDR3 in DNA: TGTGCCAGCAGCCAAGGTCTCCTTAGCGGCGTCGAGCAGTTCTTC.

The rearrangement joins TRBV10-3 to TRBJ1-3; a possible D gene is TRBD1 (6 bases). The V and J ends lost 5 bases and 2 bases respectively, with 13 bases between them. CDR3 size: 15 residues. The germline V gene has CDR1 ENHRY and CDR2 SYGVKD. In nucleotides, the CDR3 is TGTGCCATCAGTTCCTTTAGGACAGCTGGAAACACCATATATTTT. This gives the protein CAISSFRTAGNTIYF.

CDR3 protein: CASSPGLAGEETQYF. DNA of the CDR3: TGTGCCAGCAGCCCCGGACTAGCGGGGGAAGAGACCCAGTACTTC. The chain uses TRBV7-9 and TRBJ2-5; TRBD2 matches 13 bases. Germline loops: CDR1 SEHNR, CDR2 FQNEAQ (reference sequence). CDR3 length equals 15 residues. With 5 bases clipped from V and 3 bases from J, the junction kept 3 bases outside the gene matches.

The chain carries TRBV2 and TRBJ2-5; 11 bases map to TRBD1. Germline V gene lookup returns CDR1 SNHLY and CDR2 FYNNEI. The CDR3 extends over 14 amino acids. After removal of 5 bases from V and 5 bases from J, the junction contained 4 bases not matched to a gene. The CDR3 DNA reads TGTGCCAGCAGTTTGGACAGGGGGCGGGAGACCCAGTACTTC. The encoded protein is CASSLDRGRETQYF.

The rearrangement joins TRBV28 to TRBJ1-5; TRBD1 agrees at 9 bases. The V gene's germline CDR1 is MDHEN and CDR2 SYDVKM. Trimming took 5 bases from V and 5 from J; bases not matched to a gene: 10. This CDR3 spans 16 amino acids. The CDR3 coding sequence is TGTGCCAGCAGTGCCTCCGGGACAGGGATTCATCAGCCCCAGCATTTT. It translates to CASSASGTGIHQPQHF. Full variable domain (missing parts from reference TRBV28 and TRBJ1-5): DVKVTQSSRYLVKRTGEKVFLECVQDMDHENMFWYRQDPGLGLRLIYFSYDVKMKEKGDIPEGYSVSREKKERFSLILESASTNQTSMYLCASSASGTGIHQPQHFGDGTRLSIL.

This rearrangement joins TRBV7-9 to TRBJ2-7; a possible D gene is TRBD1 (6 bases). V was clipped by 1 base and J by 2 bases, with 18 bases between them. Germline V gene lookup returns CDR1 SEHNR and CDR2 FQNEAQ (reference sequence). This CDR3 has 17 amino acids. The CDR3 loop is CASSLGGPGTSPYEQYF. Written as DNA, the CDR3 is TGTGCCAGCAGCTTAGGAGGGCCCGGGACATCCCCCTACGAGCAGTACTTC.

The chain is built from TRBV4-2 and TRBJ1-2; 8 bases are shared with TRBD1. This CDR3 has 17 amino acids. Unmatched junction bases numbered 12, after V lost 1 base and J lost 5 bases. Germline CDR1 and CDR2: LGHNA and YNFKEQ. The chain's CDR3 is CASSQVGDRDRLYGYTF. CDR3 bases: TGTGCCAGCAGCCAAGTAGGGGACCGGGACAGGCTTTATGGCTACACCTTC.

The rearrangement joins TRBV7-9 to TRBJ1-6, with 9 positions matching TRBD1. Looked up from germline, CDR1 is SEHNR and CDR2 is FQNEAQ (reference sequence). V trimming: 5 bases; J trimming: 6 bases; junction bases outside the gene matches: 8. This CDR3 is built from 16 residues. CDR3 loop: CASSPYGQGFNSPLHF. In DNA form, the CDR3 reads TGTGCCAGCAGCCCTTACGGACAGGGGTTTAATTCACCCCTCCACTTT. The full variable domain, rest sourced from reference TRBV7-9 and TRBJ1-6, is DTGVSQNPRHKITKRGQNVTFRCDPISEHNRLYWYRQTLGQGPEFLTYFQNEAQLEKSRLLSDRFSAERPKGSFSTLEIQRTEQGDSAMYLCASSPYGQGFNSPLHFGNGTRLTVT.

In DNA, the CDR3 is TGTGCCAGCTCACCTCCGCAGGGGGCTTTCTACGAGCAGTACTTC. This sequence encodes CASSPPQGAFYEQYF. V and J are TRBV18 and TRBJ2-7; 8 bases line up with TRBD1. V gave up 3 bases and J gave up 3 bases; unmatched junction bases: 7. The CDR3 spans 15 residues. The germline gives CDR1 KGHSH, CDR2 LQKENI.

In its sample, this clone was seen once. The rearrangement joins TRBV3-1 (or the pseudogene TRBV3-2) to TRBJ2-2, with 8 bases identical to TRBD2. The germline CDR1 and CDR2 sequences are LGHDT and YNNKEL (reference sequence). J lost 5 bases, V lost 4 bases, and 18 bases had no gene match. The CDR3 runs 19 residues. CDR3 DNA sequence: TGTGCCAGCAGCCCCAGCCGAGCTCCGGCGGGAGGATCAACCGGGGAGCTGTTTTTT. Protein: CASSPSRAPAGGSTGELFF.

The chain has TRBV6-5 and TRBJ2-5; no reliable D call. V was shortened by 10 bases and J by 4 bases, with 10 bases between the two germline ends. Germline V lookup: CDR1 MNHEY, CDR2 SVGAGI. This CDR3 has 11 amino acids. The DNA of the CDR3 is TGTGCCACGAACCTCGGAGAGACCCAGTACTTC. Protein sequence: CATNLGETQYF.

J is TRBJ1-5 and V is TRBV3-1 (or the pseudogene TRBV3-2); D uncertain. This CDR3 is 14 amino acids long. V shed 4 bases and J shed 9 bases, with 16 bases lying between them. CDR1 is LGHDT, CDR2 YNNKEL, per germline (reference sequence). The CDR3, as DNA: TGTGCCAGCAGCCCCAACGACGGGGTTTGGCCCCAGCATTTT. The encoded protein is CASSPNDGVWPQHF.

This chain joins TRBV2 and TRBJ2-2, with D perhaps matching TRBD2 (5 bases). The CDR3 totals 15 residues. Germline V gives CDR1 SNHLY, CDR2 FYNNEI. V was shortened by 4 bases and J by 6 bases, with 15 bases between the two germline ends. The CDR3 reads CASSGVGMVAGELFF. The CDR3 DNA reads as TGTGCCAGCAGTGGGGTCGGGATGGTCGCCGGGGAGCTGTTTTTT.

This chain connects TRBV24-1 to TRBJ2-1, with 14 bases identical to TRBD2. CDR3 length: 16 residues. The germline gives CDR1 KGHDR, CDR2 SFDVKD. J lost 9 bases, V lost 2 bases, and 5 bases had no gene match. The CDR3 region is CATSDSRTSGRIEQFF. Written as DNA, the CDR3 is TGTGCCACCAGTGATTCGAGGACTAGCGGGAGGATTGAGCAGTTCTTC.

The V call is TRBV7-2, the J call TRBJ2-5; 7 nucleotides line up with TRBD2. The CDR3 contains 19 residues. The V segment lost 2 bases and the J segment 4 bases; nucleotides outside the gene matches: 19. Germline CDR1 SGHTA, CDR2 FQGNSA. CDR3 loop: CASSLISAGVGGSRETQYF. The CDR3 nucleotides read TGTGCCAGCAGCTTAATCTCTGCGGGAGTGGGAGGAAGTCGAGAGACCCAGTACTTC.

This clone was observed once. This chain joins TRBV5-4 and TRBJ2-7; 11 bases align to TRBD2. V lost 4 bases to trimming and J lost 3 bases; unmatched junction nucleotides: 6. The germline V gene has CDR1 SGHNT and CDR2 YYREEE (reference sequence). This CDR3 is built from 15 residues. For the CDR3, the DNA is TGTGCCAGCAGCGCTGGGACTAGCGGACACTACGAGCAGTACTTC. This gives the protein CASSAGTSGHYEQYF.